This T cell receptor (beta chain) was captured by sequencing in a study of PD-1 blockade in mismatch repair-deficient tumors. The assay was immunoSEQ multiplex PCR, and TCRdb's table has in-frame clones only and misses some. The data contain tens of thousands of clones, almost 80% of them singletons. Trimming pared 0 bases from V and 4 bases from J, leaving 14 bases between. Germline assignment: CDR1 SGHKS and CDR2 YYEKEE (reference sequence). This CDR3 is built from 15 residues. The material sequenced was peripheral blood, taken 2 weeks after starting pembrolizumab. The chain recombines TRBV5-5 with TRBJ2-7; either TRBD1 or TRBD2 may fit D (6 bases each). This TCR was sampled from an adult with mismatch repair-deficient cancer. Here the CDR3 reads CASSLVLGGSYEQYF. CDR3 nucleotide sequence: TGTGCCAGCAGCTTGGTCCTGGGGGGCTCTTACGAGCAGTACTTC.